This TCR beta chain emerged from a study of radiotherapy plus CTLA-4 blockade in lung cancer. Across the whole study: Among patients, roughly 17% showed objective responses, and 25% to 35% had disease control. Study-wide results and caveats: The study found tumor-derived TCR clones expanded in blood after radiotherapy plus ipilimumab.

TCRdb's copy holds only in-frame clones and misses some; the assay was immunoSEQ multiplex PCR. The sample has tens of thousands of clones; roughly 76% are singletons. The study treated chemo-refractory metastatic non-small-cell lung cancer patients with focal radiation plus ipilimumab CTLA-4 blockade. Deletions cut 2 bases from V and 2 bases from J, with 10 bases between. Germline V gene data show CDR1 as SGHRS and CDR2 as YFSETQ. The CDR3 totals 14 residues. Remarks on this clone: Antigen: not known.

This TCR was recovered from a human donor with non-small cell lung cancer who had a complete response to radiotherapy plus ipilimumab. This sequence joins TRBV5-1 and TRBJ1-1; D possibly corresponds to TRBD1 (5 bases). Sequencing used peripheral blood, obtained from a patient treated with radiotherapy plus ipilimumab. The DNA for the CDR3 is TGCGCCAGCAGCTTTAACTGGGGCAACACTGAAGCTTTCTTT. Its translation: CASSFNWGNTEAFF. The full variable domain, completed using reference TRBV5-1 and TRBJ1-1, is KAGVTQTPRYLIKTRGQQVTLSCSPISGHRSVSWYQQTPGQGLQFLFEYFSETQRNKGNFPGRFSGRQFSNSRSEMNVSTLELGDSALYLCASSFNWGNTEAFFGQGTRLTVV.